What follows describes a single TCR beta chain. This may arise from a read error, as a much more abundant clone is one base away. J lost 0 bases, V lost 8 bases, and 13 bases had no gene match. The CDR3 extends over 15 amino acids. Germline CDR1 DFQATT, CDR2 SNEGSKA (reference sequence). TCRdb called the 5' RACE reads again in MiXCR, with one record for every CDR3 protein. The sample yields roughly 110,000 distinct CDR3 sequences, around 10% seen once. This sample is drawn from a study of early T cells in non-severe SARS-CoV-2 infection. This TCR was recovered from an adult who was a healthcare worker with PCR-confirmed SARS-CoV-2 infection or an uninfected control (not recorded which). The J gene is TRBJ2-7, the V gene TRBV20-1; 7 nucleotides agree with TRBD1. Sequencing used whole blood. The DNA of the CDR3 is TGCAGTACTAAGCGAAAGACAGGGAGCTCCTACGAGCAGTACTTC. As protein: CSTKRKTGSSYEQYF.